This T cell receptor (beta chain) was found in a study of breast tumors, draining lymph nodes, adjacent tissues. Findings and limits, study-wide: The lymph node origin of tumor T cells was framed as consistent with a hypothesis, not demonstrated.

In this sample, this clonotype turned up many times. Its antigen is unknown. Each CDR3 protein is one row after TCRdb ran MiXCR on the multiplex PCR reads. The table lists roughly 260,000 distinct CDR3 sequences, roughly 31% of them singletons, with roughly 1.2% in the top ten. V was shortened by 7 bases and J by 0 bases, with 11 bases between the two germline ends. Germline V CDR1 and CDR2: WSHSY, SAAADI. The CDR3 consists of 14 residues. Samples came from axillary lymph nodes draining the breast cancer. The J gene is TRBJ2-3, the V gene TRBV10-2; D is unclear. This receptor was taken from a female donor with breast cancer. Some clones in this sample may be carry-over from other donors' samples. The sequenced sample was axillary lymph node tissue. The CDR3 sequence: CASMQQASTDTQYF. CDR3 nucleotide sequence: TGCGCCAGCATGCAGCAGGCTAGCACAGATACGCAGTATTTT.